One sample yielded the 6 T cell receptor beta chains listed below, sequenced in a study of breast tumors, draining lymph nodes, adjacent tissues. Breast cancer patients provided tissue from their axillary draining lymph nodes. TCRdb redid the calling of the multiplex PCR reads with MiXCR, one entry per CDR3 protein. The data show roughly 260,000 distinct CDR3 sequences, around 30% seen once. The sample was axillary lymph node tissue. The origin of the receptors is a female donor with breast cancer. Some clones in this sample may be carry-over from other donors' samples.

This clonotype was found many times. This chain joins TRBV20-1 and TRBJ1-3; D gene unclear. The germline gives CDR1 DFQATT, CDR2 SNEGSKA (reference sequence). This CDR3 comprises 14 residues. V was trimmed by 7 bases and J by 1 base, leaving 14 bases between them. CDR3 nucleotides: TGCAGTGTCCAAAAACAGCAATCTGGAAACACCATATATTTT. Its protein is CSVQKQQSGNTIYF.

The chain carries TRBV10-3 and TRBJ1-4; D uncertain. This CDR3 region has 13 residues. Germline CDR1 ENHRY, CDR2 SYGVKD. V lost 6 bases to trimming and J lost 3 bases, with 8 bases between them. CDR3 in amino acids: CAISGGPNEKLFF. For the CDR3, the DNA is TGTGCCATCAGCGGCGGACCTAATGAAAAACTGTTTTTT.

This clonotype was observed many times. The chain combines TRBV19 with TRBJ2-5; tentatively, D is TRBD1 (6 bases). Germline values: CDR1 LNHDA, CDR2 SQIVND (reference sequence). CDR3 length equals 15 residues. Trimming left V 4 bases short and J 0 bases short, with 12 bases between. Here the CDR3 reads CASSTRTGNQETQYF. DNA for the CDR3: TGTGCCAGTAGTACGCGTACAGGGAACCAAGAGACCCAGTACTTC.

CDR3 DNA sequence: TGCAGTGCTAGAAACCAAGTGACGGCAATGAACACTGAAGCTTTCTTT. Translation gives CSARNQVTAMNTEAFF. The rearrangement joins TRBV20-1 to TRBJ1-1; D is uncertain. Trimming cost V 2 bases and J 0 bases, with 16 bases left between them. This CDR3 region has 16 residues. Germline V gene data show CDR1 as DFQATT and CDR2 as SNEGSKA (reference sequence).

This clonotype was detected many times. The chain recombines TRBV6-2 or TRBV6-3 with TRBJ2-5; the match to TRBD2 covers 11 bases. The V gene end was trimmed by 8 bases and the J gene end by 5 bases; junction bases not matched to a gene: 7. Germline lookup yields CDR1 MNHEY and CDR2 SVGEGT. CDR3 length: 14 residues. As DNA, the CDR3 is TGTGCCAGCGGCCTAGCGGGAGGACGCGAGACCCAGTACTTC. Translation gives CASGLAGGRETQYF.

The chain employs TRBV9 and TRBJ2-5, with TRBD2 matching 12 bases. Germline loops: CDR1 SGDLS, CDR2 YYNGEE. This CDR3 contains 17 residues. After removal of 4 bases from V and 5 bases from J, the junction contained 12 bases not matched to a gene. The chain's CDR3 is CASSQDVPSGRVETQYF. The CDR3, as DNA: TGTGCCAGCAGCCAAGATGTCCCTAGCGGGAGGGTTGAGACCCAGTACTTC.